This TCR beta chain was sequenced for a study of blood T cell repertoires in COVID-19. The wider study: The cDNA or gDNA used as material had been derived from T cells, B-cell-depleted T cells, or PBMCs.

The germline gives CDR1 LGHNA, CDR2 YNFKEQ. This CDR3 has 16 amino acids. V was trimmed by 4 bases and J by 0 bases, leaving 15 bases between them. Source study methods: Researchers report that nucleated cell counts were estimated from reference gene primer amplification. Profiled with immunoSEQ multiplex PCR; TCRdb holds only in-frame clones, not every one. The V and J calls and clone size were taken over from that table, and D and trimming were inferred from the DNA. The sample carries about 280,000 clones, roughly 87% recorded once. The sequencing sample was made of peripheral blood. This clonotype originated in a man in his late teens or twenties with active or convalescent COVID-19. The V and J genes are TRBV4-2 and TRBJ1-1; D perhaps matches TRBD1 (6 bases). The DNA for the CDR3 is TGTGCCAGCAGCCCCCATAACAGGGAAATGAACACTGAAGCTTTCTTT. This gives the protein CASSPHNREMNTEAFF.